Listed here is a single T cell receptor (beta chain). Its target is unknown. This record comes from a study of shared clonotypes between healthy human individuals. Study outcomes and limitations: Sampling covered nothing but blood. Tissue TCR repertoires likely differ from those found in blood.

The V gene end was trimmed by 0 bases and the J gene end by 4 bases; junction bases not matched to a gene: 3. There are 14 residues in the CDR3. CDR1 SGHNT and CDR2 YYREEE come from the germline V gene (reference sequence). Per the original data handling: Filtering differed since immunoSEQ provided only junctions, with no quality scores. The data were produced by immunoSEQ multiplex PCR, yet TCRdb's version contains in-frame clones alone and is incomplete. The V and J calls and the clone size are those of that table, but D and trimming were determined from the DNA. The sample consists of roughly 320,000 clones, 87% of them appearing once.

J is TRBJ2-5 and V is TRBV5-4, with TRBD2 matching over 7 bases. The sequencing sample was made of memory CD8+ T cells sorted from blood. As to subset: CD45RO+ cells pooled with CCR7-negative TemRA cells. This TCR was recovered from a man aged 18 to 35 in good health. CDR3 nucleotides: TGTGCCAGCAGCTTGGGACTAGCCGGAGAGACCCAGTACTTC. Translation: CASSLGLAGETQYF. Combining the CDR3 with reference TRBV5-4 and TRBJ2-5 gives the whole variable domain ETGVTQSPTHLIKTRGQQVTLRCSSQSGHNTVSWYQQALGQGPQFIFQYYREEENGRGNFPPRFSGLQFPNYSSELNVNALELDDSALYLCASSLGLAGETQYFGPGTRLLVL.